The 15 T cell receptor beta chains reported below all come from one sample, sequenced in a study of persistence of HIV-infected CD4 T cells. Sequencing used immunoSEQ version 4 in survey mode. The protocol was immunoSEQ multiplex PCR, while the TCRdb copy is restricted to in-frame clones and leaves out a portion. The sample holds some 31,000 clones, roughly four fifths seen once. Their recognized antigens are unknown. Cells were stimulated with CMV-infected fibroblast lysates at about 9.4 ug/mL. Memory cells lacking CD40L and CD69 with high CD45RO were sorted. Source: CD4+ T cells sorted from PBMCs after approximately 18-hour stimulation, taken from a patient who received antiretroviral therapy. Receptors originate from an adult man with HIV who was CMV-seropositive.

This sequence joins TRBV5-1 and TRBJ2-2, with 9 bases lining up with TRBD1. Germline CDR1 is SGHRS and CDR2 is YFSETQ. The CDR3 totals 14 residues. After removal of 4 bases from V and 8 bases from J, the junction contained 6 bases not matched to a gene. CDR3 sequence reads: CASSAWTGAGELFF. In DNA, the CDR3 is TGCGCCAGCAGCGCTTGGACAGGGGCGGGGGAGCTGTTTTTT.

The CDR3 region has the DNA TGTGCCAGCAGGAAGGACAACTGGGTGAACACTGAAGCTTTCTTT. Encoded protein: CASRKDNWVNTEAFF. The V gene is TRBV28, the J gene TRBJ1-1; weak D call: TRBD1 (5 bases). Germline CDR1 is MDHEN and CDR2 is SYDVKM. The CDR3 length is 15 residues. V was pared by 6 bases and J by 0 bases, with 14 bases between.

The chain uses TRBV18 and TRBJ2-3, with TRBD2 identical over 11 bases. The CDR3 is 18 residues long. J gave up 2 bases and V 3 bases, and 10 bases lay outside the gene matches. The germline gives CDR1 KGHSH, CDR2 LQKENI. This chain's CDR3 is CASSPPWELAGATDTQYF. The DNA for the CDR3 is TGTGCCAGCTCACCTCCCTGGGAACTAGCGGGGGCCACAGATACGCAGTATTTT.

For the CDR3, the DNA is TGTGCCAGCAGCCAGTCCGACAATGAGCAGTTCTTC. This translates into CASSQSDNEQFF. The chain combines TRBV5-6 with TRBJ2-1; no definite D call. This CDR3 has 12 amino acids. Germline values: CDR1 SGHDT, CDR2 YYEEEE. Trimming removed 4 bases from V and 5 bases from J, with 7 bases in between.

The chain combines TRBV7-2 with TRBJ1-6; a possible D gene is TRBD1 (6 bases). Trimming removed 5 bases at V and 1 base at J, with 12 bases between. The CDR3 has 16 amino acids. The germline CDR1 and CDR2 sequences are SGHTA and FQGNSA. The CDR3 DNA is TGTGCCAGCAGCGGGGGCGGGTTATCCTATAATTCACCCCTCCACTTT. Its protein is CASSGGGLSYNSPLHF.

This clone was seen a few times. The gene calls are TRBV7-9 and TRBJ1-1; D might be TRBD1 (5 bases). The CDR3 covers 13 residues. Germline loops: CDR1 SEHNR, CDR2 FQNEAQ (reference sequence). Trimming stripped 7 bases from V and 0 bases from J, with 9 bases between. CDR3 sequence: CASTLGVNTEAFF. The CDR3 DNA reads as TGTGCCAGCACCTTGGGGGTGAACACTGAAGCTTTCTTT.

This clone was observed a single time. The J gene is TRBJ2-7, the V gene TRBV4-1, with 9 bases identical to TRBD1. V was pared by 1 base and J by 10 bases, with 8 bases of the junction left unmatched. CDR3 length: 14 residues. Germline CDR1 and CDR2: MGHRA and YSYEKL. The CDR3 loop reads CASSQATGTGIQYF. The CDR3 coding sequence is TGCGCCAGCAGCCAAGCGACCGGGACAGGGATTCAGTACTTC.

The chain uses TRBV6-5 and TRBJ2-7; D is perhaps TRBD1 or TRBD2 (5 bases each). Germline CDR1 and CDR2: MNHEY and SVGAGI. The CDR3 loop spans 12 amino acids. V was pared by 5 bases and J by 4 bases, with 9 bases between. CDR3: CASSTEGYEQYF. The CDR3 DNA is TGTGCCAGCAGTACCGAGGGGTACGAGCAGTACTTC.

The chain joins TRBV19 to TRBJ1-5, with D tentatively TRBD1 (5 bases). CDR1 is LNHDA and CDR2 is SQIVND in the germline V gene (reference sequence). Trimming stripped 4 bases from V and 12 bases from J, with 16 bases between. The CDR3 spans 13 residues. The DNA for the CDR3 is TGTGCCAGTAGTACACAGGTGCCGCGAGGCCAGCATTTT. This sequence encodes CASSTQVPRGQHF.

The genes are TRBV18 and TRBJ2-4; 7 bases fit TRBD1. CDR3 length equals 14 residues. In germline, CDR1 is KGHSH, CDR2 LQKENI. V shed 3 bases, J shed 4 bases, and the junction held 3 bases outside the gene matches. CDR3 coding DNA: TGTGCCAGCTCACCTACGGGACAGAAAAACATTCAGTACTTC. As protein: CASSPTGQKNIQYF.

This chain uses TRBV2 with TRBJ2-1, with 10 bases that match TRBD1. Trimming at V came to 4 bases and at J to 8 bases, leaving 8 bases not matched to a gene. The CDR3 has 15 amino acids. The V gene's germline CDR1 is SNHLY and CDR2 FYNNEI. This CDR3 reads CASSGRDRGLDEQFF. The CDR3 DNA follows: TGTGCCAGCAGTGGCCGGGACAGGGGTTTGGATGAGCAGTTCTTC.

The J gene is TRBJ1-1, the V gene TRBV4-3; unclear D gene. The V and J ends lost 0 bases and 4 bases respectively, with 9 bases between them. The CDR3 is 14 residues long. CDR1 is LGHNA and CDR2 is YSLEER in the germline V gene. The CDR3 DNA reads TGCGCCAGCAGCCAAGATAGCAGAGGCACTGAAGCTTTCTTT. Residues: CASSQDSRGTEAFF.

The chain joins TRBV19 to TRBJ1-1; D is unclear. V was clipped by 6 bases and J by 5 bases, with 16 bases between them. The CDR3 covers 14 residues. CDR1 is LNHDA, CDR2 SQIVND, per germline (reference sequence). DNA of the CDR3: TGTGCCAGTAGCTTCGAGGGTTGGAGAACTGAAGCTTTCTTT. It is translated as CASSFEGWRTEAFF.

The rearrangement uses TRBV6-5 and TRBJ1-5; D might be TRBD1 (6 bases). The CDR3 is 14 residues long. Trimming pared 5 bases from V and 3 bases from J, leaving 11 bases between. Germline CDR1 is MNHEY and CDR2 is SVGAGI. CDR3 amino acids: CASSNGQNNQPQHF. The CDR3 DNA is TGTGCCAGCAGTAACGGACAGAACAATCAGCCCCAGCATTTT.

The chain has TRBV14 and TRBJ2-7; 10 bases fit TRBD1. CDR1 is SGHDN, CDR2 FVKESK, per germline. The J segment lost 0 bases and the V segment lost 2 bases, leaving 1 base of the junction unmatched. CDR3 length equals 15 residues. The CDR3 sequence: CASSQWTGGSYEQYF. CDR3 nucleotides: TGTGCCAGCAGCCAATGGACAGGGGGCTCCTACGAGCAGTACTTC.